The 32 T cell receptor beta chains reported below all come from one sample, sequenced in a study of shared clonotypes between healthy human individuals. TCRdb's copy holds only in-frame clones and misses some; the assay was immunoSEQ multiplex PCR. There are more than 1.2 million clones in the sample; less than 99% occur only once, and 0.3% to 0.45% lies in the top ten. Specimen: naive CD4+ T cells sorted from blood. Subset meaning: CD45RA+ positively selected. The receptors were gathered from a man aged 30 to 45 in good health.

This clone occurred once. In the same sample, other DNA sequences code for this CDR3. The rearrangement links TRBV9 to TRBJ1-5, with no clear D. This CDR3 contains 14 residues. In germline, CDR1 is SGDLS, CDR2 YYNGEE. V lost 0 bases to trimming and J lost 2 bases, with 6 bases between them. CDR3 sequence: CASSVGSGNQPQHF. As DNA, the CDR3 is TGTGCCAGCAGCGTAGGTTCCGGCAATCAGCCCCAGCATTTT.

This clone was counted a single time. The sample has other DNA sequences that encode this CDR3 too. The V call is TRBV7-2, the J call TRBJ2-1; 13 nucleotides match TRBD2. With V trimmed by 0 bases and J by 9 bases, 2 bases remained unmatched. Germline assignment: CDR1 SGHTA and CDR2 FQGNSA. CDR3 length: 15 amino acids. This CDR3 is CASSLAGLAGVEQFF. The CDR3 bases are TGTGCCAGCAGCTTAGCAGGACTAGCGGGAGTTGAGCAGTTCTTC.

About this clone itself: Other nucleotide sequences from this sample produce the same CDR3. The rearrangement links TRBV6-5 to TRBJ2-1; weak D call: TRBD1 (6 bases). The CDR3 is 13 residues long. The germline V gene has CDR1 MNHEY and CDR2 SVGAGI. V was shortened by 5 bases and J by 3 bases, with 8 bases between the two germline ends. The CDR3 DNA reads TGTGCCAGCAGTATGGACAGCTACAATGAGCAGTTCTTC. Translating it yields CASSMDSYNEQFF.

The V gene is TRBV18, the J gene TRBJ2-1; D not resolved. With 3 bases removed from V and 0 bases from J, the gap between germline ends came to 9 bases. This CDR3 is 15 amino acids long. The germline V gene encodes CDR1 KGHSH and CDR2 LQKENI. CDR3: CASSPLDLSYNEQFF. CDR3 DNA: TGTGCCAGCTCACCCCTGGACCTCTCCTACAATGAGCAGTTCTTC.

J is TRBJ2-2 and V is TRBV19; D is possibly TRBD1 (5 bases). CDR1 LNHDA and CDR2 SQIVND come from the germline V gene (reference sequence). CDR3 size: 15 residues. The ends were cut back, 3 bases at V and 6 bases at J, with 14 bases in the middle. DNA of the CDR3: TGTGCCAGTAGTATTGGCCAGGGCGGCTCCGGGGAGCTGTTTTTT. Its translation is CASSIGQGGSGELFF.

The chain carries TRBV28 and TRBJ1-5, with no clear D. V was trimmed by 2 bases and J by 6 bases, leaving 11 bases between them. CDR1 and CDR2 from the germline V gene are MDHEN and SYDVKM. The CDR3 totals 14 residues. DNA of the CDR3: TGTGCCAGCAGTTTAACTACCTTGGTTCAGCCCCAGCATTTT. This encodes CASSLTTLVQPQHF.

The rearrangement links TRBV27 to TRBJ2-7, with D perhaps matching TRBD1 (6 bases). Germline CDR1 and CDR2: MNHEY and SMNVEV (reference sequence). This CDR3 region has 17 residues. The V and J ends lost 2 bases and 2 bases respectively, with 19 bases between them. DNA for the CDR3: TGTGCCAGCAGTTTAGAATTGGCAGGGGCCTTAACCTACGAGCAGTACTTC. This codes for CASSLELAGALTYEQYF.

The J gene is TRBJ2-3, the V gene TRBV9; D uncertain. The germline V and J ends were trimmed by 5 bases and 6 bases, with 7 bases remaining between them. In germline, CDR1 is SGDLS, CDR2 YYNGEE. The CDR3 length is 11 residues. Written as DNA, the CDR3 is TGTGCCAGCAGTACGGAGGATACGCAGTATTTT. The encoded protein is CASSTEDTQYF.

The genes are TRBV4-1 and TRBJ1-5; D gene unclear. The CDR3 loop spans 15 amino acids. The V end lost 1 base, the J end lost 4 bases, and 11 bases lay between the germline ends. Looked up from germline, CDR1 is MGHRA and CDR2 is YSYEKL. CDR3 in DNA: TGCGCCAGCAGCCAAGGTGAGAGCGAGAATCAGCCCCAGCATTTT. Protein sequence: CASSQGESENQPQHF.

This clone was recorded only once. The same CDR3 arises from other DNA sequences in this sample as well. This chain joins TRBV5-6 and TRBJ2-1; 9 bases are shared with TRBD2. The CDR3 loop spans 15 amino acids. The germline gives CDR1 SGHDT, CDR2 YYEEEE. V lost 2 bases, J lost 12 bases, and 12 bases stayed unmatched. Here the CDR3 DNA reads TGTGCCAGCAGCTTCCGGGGACTAGCTTTCACGGGGCAGTTCTTC. Its protein product is CASSFRGLAFTGQFF.

The chain links TRBV5-1 to TRBJ2-1, with 11 bases identical to TRBD2. Germline V gives CDR1 SGHRS, CDR2 YFSETQ. J lost 6 bases, V lost 1 base, and 9 bases had no gene match. This CDR3 region has 17 residues. The CDR3 loop reads CASSLLAGGLSGNEQFF. As DNA, the CDR3 is TGCGCCAGCAGCTTGCTAGCGGGAGGTCTTTCGGGCAATGAGCAGTTCTTC.

The CDR3 here is CASSPLGQGSEKLFF. The CDR3 DNA follows: TGTGCCAGCAGCCCCTTGGGACAGGGTAGCGAAAAACTGTTTTTT. V is TRBV7-9 and J is TRBJ1-4, with 9 bases matching TRBD1. Looked up from germline, CDR1 is SEHNR and CDR2 is FQNEAQ (reference sequence). V lost 5 bases to trimming and J lost 8 bases; unmatched junction nucleotides: 9. The length of the CDR3 is 15 residues.

The chain links TRBV6-5 to TRBJ1-3; D unresolved. Germline V lookup: CDR1 MNHEY, CDR2 SVGAGI. The CDR3 totals 16 residues. V was cut by 2 bases and J by 0 bases, with 11 bases left in between. CDR3 region: CASSYREEPSGNTIYF. For the CDR3, the DNA is TGTGCCAGCAGTTACCGGGAGGAGCCCTCTGGAAACACCATATATTTT.

V and J are TRBV5-4 and TRBJ2-5; 11 bases align to TRBD2. The J segment lost 5 bases and the V segment lost 3 bases, leaving 6 bases of the junction unmatched. CDR3 length: 15 amino acids. Germline V gene sequence: CDR1 SGHNT, CDR2 YYREEE (reference sequence). Here the CDR3 reads CASSSVAGGGETQYF. In DNA form, the CDR3 reads TGTGCCAGCAGCTCAGTAGCGGGAGGGGGTGAGACCCAGTACTTC.

This chain joins TRBV25-1 and TRBJ1-1, with 7 bases fitting TRBD1. The CDR3 spans 14 residues. V dropped 2 bases and J dropped 3; count of bases not matched to a gene: 3. Germline V gene lookup returns CDR1 MGHDK and CDR2 SYGVNS. In DNA form, the CDR3 reads TGTGCCAGCAGTGAAGCGACAGGGTACACTGAAGCTTTCTTT. This gives the protein CASSEATGYTEAFF.

The chain links TRBV6-5 to TRBJ1-1; no definite D call. V lost 0 bases and J 0 bases, leaving 11 bases between the germline ends. Per the germline V gene, CDR1 is MNHEY and CDR2 is SVGAGI. The CDR3 spans 16 residues. CDR3 in DNA: TGTGCCAGCAGTTACTCCAACGGGAGAATGAACACTGAAGCTTTCTTT. It yields the protein CASSYSNGRMNTEAFF.

This sequence joins TRBV7-6 and TRBJ1-1; the D gene is possibly TRBD1 (6 bases). Germline CDR1 reads SGHVS; CDR2 reads FNYEAQ. V lost 5 bases, J lost 1 base, and 14 bases lay in between. CDR3 length equals 15 residues. The CDR3 loop reads CASSPTGSGNTEAFF. As DNA, the CDR3 is TGTGCCAGCAGCCCCACAGGGAGCGGGAACACTGAAGCTTTCTTT.

V usage is TRBV29-1 and J usage is TRBJ2-3, with 12 nucleotides matching TRBD2. CDR1 SQVTM and CDR2 ANQGSEA come from the germline V gene. The CDR3 has 15 residues. The V segment lost 7 bases and the J segment 2 bases; nucleotides outside the gene matches: 7. CDR3: CSGAGLAGPTDTQYF. The CDR3 coding sequence is TGCAGCGGGGCGGGACTAGCGGGCCCCACAGATACGCAGTATTTT.

The chain has TRBV11-3 and TRBJ2-5; maybe TRBD2 (7 bases). The CDR3 runs 15 residues. Germline V gives CDR1 SGHNT, CDR2 YENEEA. The V gene lost 5 bases and the J gene lost 2 bases, with 15 bases spanning the gap. The CDR3 loop reads CASSRGDTPQETQYF. The CDR3 DNA reads TGTGCCAGCAGCCGGGGGGACACGCCACAAGAGACCCAGTACTTC.

This chain uses TRBV11-2 with TRBJ1-2; D remains unclear. V shed 2 bases and J shed 4 bases, with 11 bases lying between them. The CDR3 is 14 amino acids. Germline values: CDR1 SGHAT, CDR2 FQNNGV. The CDR3 nucleotides read TGTGCCAGCAGCTTAACCGACACCTCCTATGGCTACACCTTC. Protein product: CASSLTDTSYGYTF.

The J gene is TRBJ1-3, the V gene TRBV29-1; the match to TRBD1 covers 7 bases. The CDR3 consists of 15 residues. Germline V gene data show CDR1 as SQVTM and CDR2 as ANQGSEA. V gave up 5 bases and J gave up 0 bases; unmatched junction bases: 7. CDR3 in amino acids: CSVRWTGFSGNTIYF. The CDR3 nucleotides are TGCAGCGTTCGTTGGACAGGCTTCTCTGGAAACACCATATATTTT.

The CDR3 DNA reads TGCGCCAGCAGCATAACAGGGGGTAGCAATCAGCCCCAGCATTTT. It yields the protein CASSITGGSNQPQHF. The chain uses TRBV4-1 and TRBJ1-5, with 8 nucleotides matching TRBD1. Germline V gene data show CDR1 as MGHRA and CDR2 as YSYEKL. The trim removed 5 bases at V and 0 bases at J, leaving 3 bases unmatched. The CDR3 extends over 15 amino acids.

This rearrangement joins TRBV5-1 to TRBJ2-2; D is unclear. This CDR3 spans 12 amino acids. CDR1 is SGHRS and CDR2 is YFSETQ in the germline V gene. The V and J ends lost 2 bases and 6 bases respectively, with 5 bases between them. The CDR3 nucleotides read TGCGCCAGCAGCTTCTTACCCGGGGAGCTGTTTTTT. It is translated as CASSFLPGELFF.

The chain couples TRBV7-8 to TRBJ2-5; D ambiguous. Trimming took off 5 bases at V and 5 bases at J, with 6 bases between the two ends. In germline, CDR1 is SGHVS, CDR2 FQNEAQ. This CDR3 region has 11 residues. In DNA form, the CDR3 reads TGTGCCAGCAGCATGGGCGAGACCCAGTACTTC. Translation gives CASSMGETQYF.

The chain links TRBV11-2 to TRBJ2-1; D not resolved. The germline V gene encodes CDR1 SGHAT and CDR2 FQNNGV. Trimming took off 5 bases at V and 2 bases at J, with 13 bases between the two ends. The CDR3 is made up of 15 amino acids. CDR3: CASSQRWEAYNEQFF. CDR3 sequence (DNA): TGTGCCAGCAGCCAAAGGTGGGAAGCCTACAATGAGCAGTTCTTC.

The chain carries TRBV28 and TRBJ2-3; perhaps TRBD1 as D (6 bases). The length of the CDR3 is 15 residues. Trimming took 3 bases from V and 0 from J, leaving 10 bases between them. CDR1 is MDHEN, CDR2 SYDVKM, per germline. CDR3 coding DNA: TGTGCCAGCAGTTTCGGGACATCTAGCACAGATACGCAGTATTTT. Encoded protein: CASSFGTSSTDTQYF. Based on the CDR3 plus reference TRBV28 and TRBJ2-3, the full variable domain is DVKVTQSSRYLVKRTGEKVFLECVQDMDHENMFWYRQDPGLGLRLIYFSYDVKMKEKGDIPEGYSVSREKKERFSLILESASTNQTSMYLCASSFGTSSTDTQYFGPGTRLTVL.

This chain joins TRBV7-2 and TRBJ1-2; 8 nucleotides match TRBD1. Germline V gene sequence: CDR1 SGHTA, CDR2 FQGNSA. J was trimmed by 4 bases and V by 1 base; bases with no gene match: 11. This CDR3 region has 17 residues. This CDR3 is CASSLGVTGVDGYGYTF. DNA of the CDR3: TGTGCCAGCAGCTTAGGAGTGACAGGGGTTGATGGCTATGGCTACACCTTC.

The CDR3: CASSLRLAGDADTQYF. The CDR3 nucleotides read TGCGCCAGCAGCCTACGACTAGCGGGAGATGCAGATACGCAGTATTTT. The rearrangement uses TRBV4-1 and TRBJ2-3, with 12 nucleotides matching TRBD2. The CDR3 loop spans 16 amino acids. J was trimmed by 4 bases and V by 4 bases; bases with no gene match: 6. Germline values: CDR1 MGHRA, CDR2 YSYEKL.

This chain uses TRBV7-6 with TRBJ2-2; D ambiguous. The ends were cut back, 3 bases at V and 0 bases at J, with 5 bases in the middle. Germline CDR1 is SGHVS and CDR2 is FNYEAQ. CDR3 length: 14 residues. The DNA for the CDR3 is TGTGCCAGCAGCTTTACAACGAACACCGGGGAGCTGTTTTTT. It translates to CASSFTTNTGELFF.

This rearrangement joins TRBV20-1 to TRBJ2-3; maybe TRBD1 (7 bases). CDR1 and CDR2 from the germline V gene are DFQATT and SNEGSKA (reference sequence). Trimming took 2 bases from V and 12 from J, leaving 9 bases between them. The CDR3 is 10 residues long. The CDR3 loop reads CSARQGGQYF. The CDR3 DNA is TGCAGTGCTAGACAGGGGGGTCAGTATTTT.

The V call is TRBV19, the J call TRBJ1-1; D unresolved. This CDR3 is 13 amino acids long. Germline lookup yields CDR1 LNHDA and CDR2 SQIVND (reference sequence). V lost 4 bases and J lost 3, with 9 bases in between. The CDR3 is CASSTQPDTEAFF. CDR3 nucleotides: TGTGCCAGTAGTACCCAACCGGACACTGAAGCTTTCTTT.

The V and J genes are TRBV27 and TRBJ1-1; weak D call: TRBD1 (5 bases). Germline CDR1 MNHEY, CDR2 SMNVEV (reference sequence). V gave up 7 bases and J gave up 1 base, with 22 bases separating them. The CDR3 covers 17 residues. CDR3 loop: CASIKRAGSIQNTEAFF. CDR3 in DNA: TGTGCCAGCATCAAACGGGCAGGGTCAATTCAGAACACTGAAGCTTTCTTT.